One sample yielded the 18 T cell receptor beta chains listed below, sequenced in a study of T cell repertoires in cytomegalovirus infection. Using its own MiXCR run on the reads, TCRdb lists one record per CDR3 protein. The sample lists about 900,000 distinct CDR3 sequences; around 32% were seen once. No antigen has been identified for these receptors. The starting material was cultured CD8+ T cells from PBMCs, obtained from culture after CMV antigen stimulation. These receptors all come from a human donor in good health (CMV status not recorded). Some clones in this sample may be carry-over from other donors' samples.

This clonotype was seen only a few times. The chain employs TRBV10-3 and TRBJ2-3, with D possibly TRBD1 on 5 matching bases. The CDR3 runs to 15 residues. Between the trimmed V and J ends, which lost 6 bases and 1 base, there was a span of 14 bases. Germline V gives CDR1 ENHRY, CDR2 SYGVKD. CDR3 amino acids: CAIRVREGGTDTQYF. The CDR3 nucleotides read TGTGCCATCAGGGTCAGGGAAGGAGGCACAGATACGCAGTATTTT.

This sequence joins TRBV12-3 or TRBV12-4 and TRBJ1-3; tentatively, D is TRBD1 (6 bases). V was cut by 5 bases and J by 9 bases, with 11 bases left in between. The CDR3 runs to 12 residues. The CDR3 protein is CASSPGGGTIYF. CDR3 bases: TGTGCCAGCAGTCCTGGGGGCGGCACCATATATTTT.

The V and J genes are TRBV13 and TRBJ1-2, with D maybe TRBD1 (6 bases). This CDR3 spans 17 amino acids. Per the germline V gene, CDR1 is PRHDT and CDR2 is FYEKMQ (reference sequence). Trimming shortened V by 3 bases and J by 6 bases, and 23 bases separated the two germline ends. Here the CDR3 DNA reads TGTGCCAGCAGCTTCCCAAGGGGGGCGTCGGTCGGGGATGGCTACACCTTC. This translates into CASSFPRGASVGDGYTF.

The chain is built from TRBV4-1 and TRBJ1-1; no clear D gene. V was pared by 0 bases and J by 6 bases, with 17 bases between. The CDR3 length is 16 residues. Germline CDR1 is MGHRA and CDR2 is YSYEKL. The chain's CDR3 is CASSQEGRPTLPEAFF. As DNA, the CDR3 is TGCGCCAGCAGCCAAGAGGGCAGACCTACTTTACCTGAAGCTTTCTTT.

This clonotype was picked up many times. The chain recombines TRBV27 with TRBJ1-1; 7 bases fit TRBD1. CDR3 size: 15 residues. Trimming took 2 bases from V and 6 from J; bases not matched to a gene: 9. Germline CDR1 and CDR2: MNHEY and SMNVEV (reference sequence). The CDR3 reads CASSLGGQVTAEAFF. The CDR3 bases are TGTGCCAGCAGTTTAGGAGGACAGGTGACCGCTGAAGCTTTCTTT.

This clonotype came up a few times. This chain joins TRBV7-6 and TRBJ2-5, with D possibly matching TRBD1 (6 bases). The CDR3 runs 14 residues. Germline CDR1 reads SGHVS; CDR2 reads FNYEAQ. The V and J ends lost 5 bases and 3 bases respectively, with 13 bases between them. The CDR3 sequence is CASSPDYREETQYF. The DNA of the CDR3 is TGTGCCAGCAGCCCCGACTACAGGGAAGAGACCCAGTACTTC.

V usage is TRBV7-9 and J usage is TRBJ2-5; D is uncertain. V was cut by 5 bases and J by 2 bases, with 18 bases left in between. The CDR3 sequence is 16 residues long. Germline V gene sequence: CDR1 SEHNR, CDR2 FQNEAQ (reference sequence). The CDR3 DNA reads TGTGCCAGCAGCCCCGAGCCCCAGGCCGTTCAAGAGACCCAGTACTTC. This encodes CASSPEPQAVQETQYF. The full variable domain, completed using reference TRBV7-9 and TRBJ2-5, is DTGVSQNPRHKITKRGQNVTFRCDPISEHNRLYWYRQTLGQGPEFLTYFQNEAQLEKSRLLSDRFSAERPKGSFSTLEIQRTEQGDSAMYLCASSPEPQAVQETQYFGPGTRLLVL.

The table lists this clonotype with a few counts. V gene TRBV6-2 or TRBV6-3 combines with J gene TRBJ1-4; D gene uncertain. Germline V lookup: CDR1 MNHEY, CDR2 SVGEGT. V was clipped by 2 bases and J by 3 bases, with 13 bases between them. The CDR3 has 16 amino acids. The CDR3: CASSYLTNFANEKLFF. The CDR3 nucleotides are TGTGCCAGCAGTTACCTGACGAACTTCGCTAATGAAAAACTGTTTTTT.

This clonotype was observed many times. V is TRBV7-2 and J is TRBJ2-2; TRBD1 might be the D (6 bases). The CDR3 is made up of 15 amino acids. The V end was cut by 3 bases, the J end by 2 bases, with 10 bases between. The V gene's germline CDR1 is SGHTA and CDR2 FQGNSA. The CDR3 DNA reads as TGTGCCAGCAGCTTTGTACAGGGAAACACCGGGGAGCTGTTTTTT. This encodes CASSFVQGNTGELFF.

The chain links TRBV19 to TRBJ2-3, with 10 bases lining up with TRBD1. With V trimmed by 4 bases and J by 7 bases, 5 bases remained unmatched. Per the germline V gene, CDR1 is LNHDA and CDR2 is SQIVND (reference sequence). The CDR3 contains 14 residues. The CDR3 DNA reads TGTGCCAGTAGTACCGGGACAGGGGAATATACGCAGTATTTT. Amino acids: CASSTGTGEYTQYF.

The J gene is TRBJ2-7, the V gene TRBV29-1; 10 nucleotides agree with TRBD2. The germline V gene encodes CDR1 SQVTM and CDR2 ANQGSEA. The V gene end was trimmed by 5 bases and the J gene end by 4 bases; junction bases not matched to a gene: 8. This CDR3 region has 14 residues. The chain's CDR3 is CSVNSRTSGYEQYF. The CDR3 nucleotides are TGCAGCGTTAACTCTCGGACTAGCGGTTACGAGCAGTACTTC.

In its sample, this clonotype was seen a few times. This chain links TRBV3-1 with TRBJ2-1; 8 bases map to TRBD2. Per the germline V gene, CDR1 is LGHDT and CDR2 is YNNKEL (reference sequence). With 5 bases clipped from V and 4 bases from J, the junction kept 7 bases outside the gene matches. CDR3 length equals 15 residues. The CDR3 bases are TGTGCCAGCAGCTACGGACTAGCCCAATACAATGAGCAGTTCTTC. This sequence encodes CASSYGLAQYNEQFF.

The rearrangement uses TRBV24-1 and TRBJ2-1; D tentatively reads TRBD1 or TRBD2 (5 bases each). There are 19 residues in the CDR3. The germline CDR1 and CDR2 sequences are KGHDR and SFDVKD. V dropped 4 bases and J dropped 3 bases, with 24 bases sitting between them. The CDR3 reads CATSDDPGTRRGLYNEQFF. The CDR3 nucleotides read TGTGCCACCAGTGACGACCCCGGGACGCGCAGAGGCCTCTACAATGAGCAGTTCTTC.

As regards this clonotype: A much larger clone is a single base away; this may be a read error. CDR3 residues: CASSLLRPPQGEQFF. The DNA of the CDR3 is TGTGCCAGCAGCTTACTACGGCCCCCTCAGGGTGAGCAGTTCTTC. The chain combines TRBV7-2 with TRBJ2-1, with D possibly matching TRBD1 (5 bases). The V end lost 2 bases, the J end lost 9 bases, and 17 bases lay between the germline ends. This CDR3 has 15 amino acids. Germline loops: CDR1 SGHTA, CDR2 FQGNSA.

The CDR3 DNA sequence: TGTGCCAGCAGTTCCCCCGAATGGGCCTACGAGCAGTACGTC. This sequence encodes CASSSPEWAYEQYV. This chain joins TRBV28 and TRBJ2-7; D is undetermined. V was trimmed by 4 bases and J by 2 bases, leaving 12 bases between them. Germline assignment: CDR1 MDHEN and CDR2 SYDVKM. The CDR3 runs to 14 residues.

This clonotype was detected a few times. The chain combines TRBV4-1 with TRBJ2-2; TRBD2 is a possible D gene (5 bases). In germline, CDR1 is MGHRA, CDR2 YSYEKL. Trimming removed 1 base at V and 5 bases at J, with 11 bases between. This CDR3 has 15 amino acids. In nucleotides, the CDR3 is TGCGCCAGCAGCCAAGCCGGAGGCGGAACCGGGGAGCTGTTTTTT. Protein product: CASSQAGGGTGELFF.

The genes are TRBV23-1 and TRBJ1-5; D perhaps matches TRBD1 (5 bases). TRBV23-1 is annotated as an ORF whose role is uncertain. Trimming shortened V by 3 bases and J by 0 bases, and 18 bases separated the two germline ends. The length of the CDR3 is 18 residues. CDR3 nucleotide sequence: TGCGCCAGCAGTCATCCGGGGGGGGAGCCTAATAGCAATCAGCCCCAGCATTTT. It is translated as CASSHPGGEPNSNQPQHF.

The V and J genes are TRBV7-8 and TRBJ2-7; 9 bases are a match to TRBD2. Germline V lookup: CDR1 SGHVS, CDR2 FQNEAQ. The CDR3 has 20 residues. V lost 1 base, J lost 2 bases, and 18 bases stayed unmatched. The CDR3 protein is CASSLEFRVAGVSHPYEQYV. The CDR3 DNA follows: TGTGCCAGCAGCTTAGAATTTAGGGTAGCGGGGGTATCTCACCCCTACGAGCAGTACGTC.